This is a list of T cell receptor beta chains from one sample in a study of T cell changes during pregnancy in multiple sclerosis. TCRdb's copy holds only in-frame clones and misses some; the assay was immunoSEQ multiplex PCR. The data show tens of thousands of clones, about 92% seen once. The starting material was peripheral blood, obtained in the second trimester of pregnancy. The receptor set was obtained from a female donor with multiple sclerosis, enrolled in a pregnancy study. The CDR3 runs from the conserved cysteine through the conserved F or W. The D gene is left open where the match is weak. The size entry is marked missing in some rows and otherwise reads once, few, many or a size class.

>TRBJ2-7|TRBD2|TRBV29-1|13|.
TGCAGCGTGGGCGGGACTAGCGGACACGAGCAGTACTTC
CSVGGTSGHEQYF
>TRBJ1-3|TRBD1|TRBV30|15|.
TGTGCCTGGTCCCGGGACAGTGGCTCTGGAAACACCATATATTTT
CAWSRDSGSGNTIYF
>TRBJ2-3|.|TRBV6-1|13|.
TGTGCCACCCCCTTTGATCACATGGATACGCAGTATTTT
CATPFDHMDTQYF
>TRBJ1-1|TRBD1|TRBV28|14|.
TGTGCCAGCAGTCCTCGGACAGGGAGGACTGAAGCTTTCTTT
CASSPRTGRTEAFF
>TRBJ1-2|TRBD1|TRBV5-5|19|.
TGTGCCAGCAGCTTTGATGGACAGGGTCTAGATCAATTGACCTATGGCTACACCTTC
CASSFDGQGLDQLTYGYTF
>TRBJ1-1|.|TRBV7-6|13|.
TGTGCCAGCAGCTTGGGACAAAACACTGAAGCTTTCTTT
CASSLGQNTEAFF
>TRBJ2-3|.|TRBV11-2|16|once
TGTGCCAGCAGCGTCGGCAGCCCAGGGATAATAGATACGCAGTATTTT
CASSVGSPGIIDTQYF
>TRBJ2-7|.|TRBV28|17|.
TGTGCCAGCAGTTCCCCCGGAGAACCCTTTAGCTCCTACGAGCAGTACTTC
CASSSPGEPFSSYEQYF
>TRBJ1-2|.|TRBV6-5|13|.
TGTGCCAGCCGACTAGACGGTAACTATGGCTACACCTTC
CASRLDGNYGYTF
>TRBJ2-7|.|TRBV28|14|.
TGTGCCAGCAGTTTTCCGGGGTCTTATGACGAGCAGTACTTC
CASSFPGSYDEQYF
>TRBJ2-1|TRBD2|TRBV5-1|15|.
TGCGCCAGCAGCTTTTACTTAGCGGGAAGGCATGAGCAGTTCTTC
CASSFYLAGRHEQFF
>TRBJ2-7|TRBD2|TRBV13|17|once
TGTGCCAGCAGCTTCCGGACTAGCGGGACCAATTTCCCCGAGCAGTACTTC
CASSFRTSGTNFPEQYF
>TRBJ1-4|TRBD1|TRBV6-1|14|.
TGTGCCAGCAGGGGGACAGCGACAGGGGAAAAACTGTTTTTT
CASRGTATGEKLFF
>TRBJ1-4|.|TRBV27|17|.
TGTGCCAGCAGTCCGACAGGCGAGAGGTCAACTAATGAAAAACTGTTTTTT
CASSPTGERSTNEKLFF
>TRBJ2-7|.|TRBV6-5|15|.
TGTGCCAGCAGTTACTCGAGCAGGGGTAGTCACGAGCAGTACTTC
CASSYSSRGSHEQYF
>TRBJ2-1|TRBD1|TRBV11-2|16|.
TGTGCCAGCAGCTTAGTAGGGGGACAGACTGGGACCGTGCAGTTCTTC
CASSLVGGQTGTVQFF